The 27 T cell receptor beta chains presented below share a single source sample, sequenced in a study of blood T cells in healthy people across ages. Next came a second PCR, run for roughly 6 to 11 cycles, which used a sample-barcoded 5' primer along with a J-beta primer mix. TCRdb re-derived calls from the 5' RACE reads in MiXCR, one entry per CDR3 protein. The table has 1.5 million to 2 million distinct CDR3 sequences, roughly 27% seen once. Sequenced input: blood. Source of these receptors: a woman aged 25 to 39 in good health.

This clonotype was observed at least ten times. This clone may be a read error of a much larger clone one base away. The genes are TRBV12-3 or TRBV12-4 and TRBJ2-7, with 9 bases identical to TRBD1. V shed 5 bases and J 3 bases; nucleotides not matched to a gene: 8. The CDR3 spans 15 residues. DNA for the CDR3: TGTGCCAGCAGTCCCCCGGGACAGGGACGCTACGAGCAGTACTTC. Residues: CASSPPGQGRYEQYF.

The V and J genes are TRBV4-3 and TRBJ1-3; D remains unclear. This CDR3 spans 15 amino acids. Trimming removed 1 base at V and 4 bases at J, with 11 bases between. CDR1 is LGHNA and CDR2 is YSLEER in the germline V gene. CDR3 in DNA: TGCGCCAGCAGCCAAGGTGGAGGGTACGGAAACACCATATATTTT. Protein sequence: CASSQGGGYGNTIYF.

A note on this clonotype: A much larger clone sits a single nucleotide away, making a read error possible. The chain employs TRBV2 and TRBJ2-4, with a possible D match to TRBD2 (5 bases). Germline V gene lookup returns CDR1 SNHLY and CDR2 FYNNEI. V dropped 2 bases and J dropped 13 bases, with 21 bases sitting between them. CDR3 length equals 15 residues. The CDR3 sequence is CASSESTADYNEQYF. As DNA, the CDR3 is TGTGCCAGCAGTGAAAGTACGGCAGACTACAATGAGCAGTACTTC.

This clonotype was counted between two and nine times. The chain has TRBV12-3 or TRBV12-4 and TRBJ2-6; 7 bases align to TRBD1. The CDR3 is 17 residues long. The ends lost 7 bases at V and 2 bases at J; junction bases unmatched: 11. The CDR3 loop reads CASNRQGANTGANVLTF. CDR3 DNA sequence: TGTGCCAGCAATCGACAGGGCGCTAACACTGGGGCCAACGTCCTGACTTTC.

J is TRBJ2-5 and V is TRBV9; the match to TRBD1 covers 8 bases. Germline assignment: CDR1 SGDLS and CDR2 YYNGEE. The CDR3 is 16 residues long. The V segment lost 2 bases and the J segment 2 bases; nucleotides outside the gene matches: 8. The CDR3 region has the DNA TGTGCCAGCAGCGTCCAGTCAACAGGGGGGCAAGAGACCCAGTACTTC. Encoded protein: CASSVQSTGGQETQYF.

Only a few counts were recorded for this clonotype. The chain has TRBV15 and TRBJ2-5; possible D gene TRBD1, 5 bases. The CDR3 runs to 14 residues. V dropped 5 bases and J dropped 0 bases, with 10 bases sitting between them. Germline V gene lookup returns CDR1 LNHNV and CDR2 YYDKDF (reference sequence). The chain's CDR3 is CATSGDRDQETQYF. CDR3 in DNA: TGTGCCACCAGCGGTGACAGAGACCAAGAGACCCAGTACTTC. Combining the CDR3 with reference TRBV15 and TRBJ2-5 gives the whole variable domain DAMVIQNPRYQVTQFGKPVTLSCSQTLNHNVMYWYQQKSSQAPKLLFHYYDKDFNNEADTPDNFQSRRPNTSFCFLDIRSPGLGDTAMYLCATSGDRDQETQYFGPGTRLLVL.

This clonotype was detected many times. This rearrangement joins TRBV7-2 to TRBJ2-3, with D uncertain. Trimming stripped 3 bases from V and 4 bases from J, with 5 bases between. CDR3 size: 12 residues. Germline V gene lookup returns CDR1 SGHTA and CDR2 FQGNSA. As DNA, the CDR3 is TGTGCCAGCAGCTTTACAGCAGATACGCAGTATTTT. Its translation is CASSFTADTQYF.

Many counts were recorded for this clonotype. The chain is built from TRBV29-1 and TRBJ2-7; maybe TRBD1 (6 bases). CDR3 size: 14 residues. Trimming left V 6 bases short and J 0 bases short, with 15 bases between. Germline CDR1 is SQVTM and CDR2 is ANQGSEA. CDR3 in DNA: TGCAGCGTCTCGGACAGTGGGAGCTCCTACGAGCAGTACTTC. Protein sequence: CSVSDSGSSYEQYF.

The V gene is TRBV27, the J gene TRBJ1-5; D not resolved. Germline V gene data show CDR1 as MNHEY and CDR2 as SMNVEV (reference sequence). The V end was cut by 4 bases, the J end by 4 bases, with 11 bases between. The CDR3 totals 14 residues. The CDR3 sequence: CASSSTAANQPQHF. CDR3 sequence (DNA): TGTGCCAGCAGTTCAACGGCAGCGAATCAGCCCCAGCATTTT.

In the case of this clonotype: A read error may produce the germline difference seen at one junction end. The chain links TRBV20-1 to TRBJ2-1; D uncertain. From germline, CDR1 is DFQATT and CDR2 SNEGSKA (reference sequence). This CDR3 comprises 11 residues. The CDR3 DNA follows: TGCAGTGCTAGAGATAGGAATGGGCAGTTCTTC. Its protein product is CSARDRNGQFF.

This chain links TRBV11-2 with TRBJ2-1, with 7 positions matching TRBD2. Looked up from germline, CDR1 is SGHAT and CDR2 is FQNNGV. Losses at the gene ends were 4 bases for V and 1 base for J; bases not matched to a gene: 7. The CDR3 is made up of 16 amino acids. In DNA, the CDR3 is TGTGCCAGCAGCTCCCCTGATAGCGGGTCCTACAATGAGCAGTTCTTC. Its protein is CASSSPDSGSYNEQFF.

The V gene is TRBV15, the J gene TRBJ2-1, with D perhaps TRBD1 (5 bases). This CDR3 spans 14 amino acids. CDR1 is LNHNV, CDR2 YYDKDF, per germline (reference sequence). V dropped 7 bases and J dropped 0 bases, with 10 bases sitting between them. The CDR3 coding sequence is TGTGCCACCACCAAACAGGCCTCCTACAATGAGCAGTTCTTC. Protein product: CATTKQASYNEQFF.

This clonotype was observed a handful of times. V usage is TRBV7-2 and J usage is TRBJ2-1; 11 nucleotides align to TRBD1. V gave up 2 bases and J gave up 10 bases; unmatched junction bases: 13. CDR1 and CDR2 from the germline V gene are SGHTA and FQGNSA. This CDR3 is built from 17 residues. The CDR3 DNA reads TGTGCCAGCAGCTTACGGGTGTCGGGACAGGGGGAACTAGAGCAGTTCTTC. It specifies CASSLRVSGQGELEQFF. Drawing the rest from reference TRBV7-2 and TRBJ2-1, the complete variable domain is GAGVSQSPSNKVTEKGKDVELRCDPISGHTALYWYRQSLGQGLEFLIYFQGNSAPDKSGLPSDRFSAERTGGSVSTLTIQRTQQEDSAVYLCASSLRVSGQGELEQFFGPGTRLTVL.

This clonotype was seen a few times. The V call is TRBV7-9, the J call TRBJ1-2; D is undetermined. Germline CDR1 and CDR2: SEHNR and FQNEAQ (reference sequence). With 5 bases removed from V and 2 bases from J, the gap between germline ends came to 9 bases. CDR3 length equals 13 residues. For the CDR3, the DNA is TGTGCCAGCAGCGCTACCGAGAACTATGGCTACACCTTC. Its translation is CASSATENYGYTF. The entire variable domain, with the rest obtained from reference TRBV7-9 and TRBJ1-2, is as follows: DTGVSQNPRHKITKRGQNVTFRCDPISEHNRLYWYRQTLGQGPEFLTYFQNEAQLEKSRLLSDRFSAERPKGSFSTLEIQRTEQGDSAMYLCASSATENYGYTFGSGTRLTVV.

This clonotype has more than one count but fewer than ten. The rearrangement joins TRBV6-5 to TRBJ2-5; D perhaps matches TRBD2 (5 bases). Per germline, CDR1 MNHEY and CDR2 SVGAGI. The CDR3 is made up of 14 amino acids. The V end lost 5 bases, the J end lost 4 bases, and 14 bases lay between the germline ends. This CDR3 reads CASSPYSGGETQYF. The CDR3 coding sequence is TGTGCCAGCAGTCCCTATAGTGGAGGAGAGACCCAGTACTTC.

The chain uses TRBV20-1 and TRBJ2-6; unclear D gene. CDR1 and CDR2 (germline): DFQATT, SNEGSKA (reference sequence). This CDR3 is built from 14 residues. V was shortened by 4 bases and J by 0 bases, with 7 bases between the two germline ends. The CDR3 spells CSATDLSGANVLTF. The CDR3 nucleotides are TGCAGTGCTACCGATCTCTCTGGGGCCAACGTCCTGACTTTC.

This clonotype was observed a few times. The CDR3 spells CASSFVGDEQYF. The CDR3 bases are TGTGCCAGCAGCTTCGTAGGGGACGAGCAGTACTTC. The chain has TRBV7-9 and TRBJ2-7, with D tentatively TRBD1 (5 bases). Germline loops: CDR1 SEHNR, CDR2 FQNEAQ (reference sequence). This CDR3 comprises 12 residues. Trimming stripped 3 bases from V and 5 bases from J, with 8 bases between.

This clonotype was recorded many times. The chain couples TRBV6-5 to TRBJ1-2; no definite D call. The V gene lost 0 bases and the J gene lost 4 bases, with 3 bases spanning the gap. Germline V CDR1 and CDR2: MNHEY, SVGAGI. The CDR3 is made up of 12 amino acids. This chain's CDR3 is CASSYSVYGYTF. The DNA of the CDR3 is TGTGCCAGCAGTTACTCGGTCTATGGCTACACCTTC.

CDR3 in amino acids: CASSAPGTSVWNEQFF. As DNA, the CDR3 is TGTGCCAGCAGTGCTCCCGGGACTAGTGTTTGGAATGAGCAGTTCTTC. The rearrangement joins TRBV12-3 or TRBV12-4 to TRBJ2-1, with TRBD2 matching over 8 bases. This CDR3 comprises 16 residues. With V trimmed by 5 bases and J by 7 bases, 13 bases remained unmatched.

This clonotype was seen a handful of times. V and J are TRBV20-1 and TRBJ2-5; D is perhaps TRBD1 or TRBD2 (5 bases each). Gene TRBJ2-7 matches the end of the DNA better, so the J call may be wrong. CDR1 and CDR2 (germline): DFQATT, SNEGSKA (reference sequence). The CDR3 totals 12 residues. The CDR3 DNA sequence: TGCAGTGCTCGAGCTGGGGGTGGCGAGCAGTACTTC. Its translation: CSARAGGGEQYF.

The gene calls are TRBV24-1 and TRBJ2-2; maybe TRBD2 (6 bases). CDR1 KGHDR and CDR2 SFDVKD come from the germline V gene. Deletions cut 3 bases from V and 1 base from J, with 8 bases between. CDR3 length equals 15 residues. The CDR3 sequence is CATSDVSGNTGELFF. The CDR3 bases are TGTGCCACCAGTGATGTTAGCGGGAACACCGGGGAGCTGTTTTTT.

Turning to this clonotype: A clone one base away is much larger, so this may be a read error. The chain joins TRBV4-1 to TRBJ2-1; no clear D. The V and J ends lost 3 bases and 9 bases respectively, with 12 bases between them. The CDR3 has 13 amino acids. Looked up from germline, CDR1 is MGHRA and CDR2 is YSYEKL. DNA for the CDR3: TGCGCCAGCAGCCATCCGAACAGAGTTGAGCAGTTCTTC. Translation gives CASSHPNRVEQFF.

The CDR3 DNA is TGCAGTGCTAGATCCAGCTTAGGACAGGACCTCAATCAGCCCCAGCATTTT. It encodes CSARSSLGQDLNQPQHF. The chain couples TRBV20-1 to TRBJ1-5; 7 bases align to TRBD1. The V gene's germline CDR1 is DFQATT and CDR2 SNEGSKA (reference sequence). With 2 bases clipped from V and 3 bases from J, the junction kept 13 bases outside the gene matches. The CDR3 is 17 residues long.

The chain has TRBV7-2 and TRBJ2-3; 11 nucleotides align to TRBD2. This CDR3 has 15 residues. Germline V gene data show CDR1 as SGHTA and CDR2 as FQGNSA. V lost 3 bases to trimming and J lost 6 bases; unmatched junction nucleotides: 5. The CDR3 DNA sequence: TGTGCCAGCAGCTTGACTAGCGGGGAGTCCGATACGCAGTATTTT. This translates into CASSLTSGESDTQYF.

The chain uses TRBV12-3 or TRBV12-4 and TRBJ1-2; no definite D call. This CDR3 spans 13 amino acids. Trimming left V 1 base short and J 11 bases short, with 14 bases between. The CDR3 loop reads CASSLGPLPGYTF. In nucleotides, the CDR3 is TGTGCCAGCAGTTTAGGCCCCCTGCCTGGGTACACCTTC.

Of note for this clonotype: This could be a read error, since a much larger clone is one nucleotide away. This chain links TRBV5-1 with TRBJ2-2, with TRBD1 identical over 9 bases. The CDR3 runs 16 residues. Germline CDR1 reads SGHRS; CDR2 reads YFSETQ. With V trimmed by 4 bases and J by 6 bases, 10 bases remained unmatched. This chain's CDR3 is CASSPGTGLDAGELFF. The CDR3 region has the DNA TGCGCCAGCAGCCCGGGGACAGGGTTGGACGCCGGGGAGCTGTTTTTT.

The rearrangement uses TRBV20-1 and TRBJ2-1; TRBD2 matches 9 bases. The junction had 18 bases not matched to a gene; V was cut back by 2 bases and J by 10 bases. There are 17 residues in the CDR3. CDR1 is DFQATT, CDR2 SNEGSKA, per germline (reference sequence). In DNA form, the CDR3 reads TGCAGTGCTAGATCTCCCCGCGCGGGGGGGTATTTGTTCGAGCAGTTCTTC. It codes for CSARSPRAGGYLFEQFF.